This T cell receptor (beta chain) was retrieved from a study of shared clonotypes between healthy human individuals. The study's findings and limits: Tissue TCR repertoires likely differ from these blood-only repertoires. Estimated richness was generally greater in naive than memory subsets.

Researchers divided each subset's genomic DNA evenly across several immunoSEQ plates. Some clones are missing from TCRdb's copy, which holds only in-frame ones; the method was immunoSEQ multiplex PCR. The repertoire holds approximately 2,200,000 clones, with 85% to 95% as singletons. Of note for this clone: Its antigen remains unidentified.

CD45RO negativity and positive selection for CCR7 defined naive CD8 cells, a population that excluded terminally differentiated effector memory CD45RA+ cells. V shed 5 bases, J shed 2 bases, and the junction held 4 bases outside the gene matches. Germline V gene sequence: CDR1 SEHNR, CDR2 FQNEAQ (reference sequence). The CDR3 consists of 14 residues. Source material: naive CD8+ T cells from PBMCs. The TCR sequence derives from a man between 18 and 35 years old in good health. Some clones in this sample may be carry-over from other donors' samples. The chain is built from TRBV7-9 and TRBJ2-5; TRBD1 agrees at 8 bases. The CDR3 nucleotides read TGTGCCAGCAGCCAGGGGGCAGCTCAAGAGACCCAGTACTTC. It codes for CASSQGAAQETQYF.